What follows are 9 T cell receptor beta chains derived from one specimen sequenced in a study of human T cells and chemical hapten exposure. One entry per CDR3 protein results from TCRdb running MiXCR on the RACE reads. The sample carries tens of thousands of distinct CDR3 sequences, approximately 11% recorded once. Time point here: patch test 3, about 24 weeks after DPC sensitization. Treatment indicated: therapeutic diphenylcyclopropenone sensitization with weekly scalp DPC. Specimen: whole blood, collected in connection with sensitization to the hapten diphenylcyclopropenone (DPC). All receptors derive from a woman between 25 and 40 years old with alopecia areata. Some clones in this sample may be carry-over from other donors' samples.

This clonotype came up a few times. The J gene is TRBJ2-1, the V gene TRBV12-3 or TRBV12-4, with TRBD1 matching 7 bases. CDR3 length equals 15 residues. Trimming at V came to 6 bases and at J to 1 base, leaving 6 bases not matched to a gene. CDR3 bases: TGTGCCAGCAGCACGGGACAGCCTTCCTACAATGAGCAGTTCTTC. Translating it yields CASSTGQPSYNEQFF.

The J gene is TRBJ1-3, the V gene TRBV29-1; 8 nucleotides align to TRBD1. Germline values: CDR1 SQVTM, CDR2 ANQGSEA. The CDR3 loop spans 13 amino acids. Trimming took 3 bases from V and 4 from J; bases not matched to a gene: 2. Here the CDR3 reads CSVERDRGNTIYF. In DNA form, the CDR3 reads TGCAGCGTTGAGCGGGACAGGGGAAACACCATATATTTT. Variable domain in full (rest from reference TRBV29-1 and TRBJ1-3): SAVISQKPSRDICQRGTSLTIQCQVDSQVTMMFWYRQQPGQSLTLIATANQGSEATYESGFVIDKFPISRPNLTFSTLTVSNMSPEDSSIYLCSVERDRGNTIYFGEGSWLTVV.

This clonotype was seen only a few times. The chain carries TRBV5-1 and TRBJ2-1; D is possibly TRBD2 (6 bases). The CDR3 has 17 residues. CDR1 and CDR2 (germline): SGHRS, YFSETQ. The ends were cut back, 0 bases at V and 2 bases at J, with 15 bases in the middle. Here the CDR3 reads CASSLEESGLTYNEQFF. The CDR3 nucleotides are TGCGCCAGCAGCTTGGAAGAAAGCGGACTAACCTACAATGAGCAGTTCTTC.

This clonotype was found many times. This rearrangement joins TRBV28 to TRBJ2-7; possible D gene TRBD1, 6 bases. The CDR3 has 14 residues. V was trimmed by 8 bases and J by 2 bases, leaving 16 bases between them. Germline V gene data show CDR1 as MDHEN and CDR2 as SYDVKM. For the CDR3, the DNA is TGTGCCAGCGCCCGCCAGGGGTTCGCCTACGAGCAGTACTTC. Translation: CASARQGFAYEQYF.

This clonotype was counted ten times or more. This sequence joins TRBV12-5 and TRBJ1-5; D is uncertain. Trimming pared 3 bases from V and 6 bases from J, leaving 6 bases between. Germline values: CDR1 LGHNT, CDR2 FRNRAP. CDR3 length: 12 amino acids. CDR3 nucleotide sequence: TGTGCTAGTGGTTTAGAGGGTCAGCCCCAGCATTTT. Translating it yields CASGLEGQPQHF.

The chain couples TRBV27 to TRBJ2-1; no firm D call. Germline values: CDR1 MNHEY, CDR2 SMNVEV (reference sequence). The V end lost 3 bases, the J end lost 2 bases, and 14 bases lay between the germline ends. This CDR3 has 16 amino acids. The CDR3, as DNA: TGTGCCAGCAGTTTTGTAACGACGAGCACCTACAATGAGCAGTTCTTC. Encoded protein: CASSFVTTSTYNEQFF.

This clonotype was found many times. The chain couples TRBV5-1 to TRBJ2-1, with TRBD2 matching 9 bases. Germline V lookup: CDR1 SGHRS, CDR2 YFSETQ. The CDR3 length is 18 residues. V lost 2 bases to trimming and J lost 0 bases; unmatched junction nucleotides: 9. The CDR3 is CASSLLSSGTSSYNEQFF. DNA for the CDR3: TGCGCCAGCAGCTTACTTTCTAGCGGGACGAGCTCCTACAATGAGCAGTTCTTC.

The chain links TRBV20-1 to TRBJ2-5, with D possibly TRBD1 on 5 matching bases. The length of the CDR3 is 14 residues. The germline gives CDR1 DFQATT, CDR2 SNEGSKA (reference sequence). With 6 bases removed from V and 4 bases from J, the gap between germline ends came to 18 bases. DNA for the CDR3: TGCAGTGCAATTAGTGGGGCTGTGCGAGAGACCCAGTACTTC. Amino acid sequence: CSAISGAVRETQYF.

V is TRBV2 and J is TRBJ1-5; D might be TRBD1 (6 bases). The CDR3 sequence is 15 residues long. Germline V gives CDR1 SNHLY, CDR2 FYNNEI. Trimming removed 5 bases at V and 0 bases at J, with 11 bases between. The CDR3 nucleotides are TGTGCCAGCAGTTCCCGACAGGCTAGCAATCAGCCCCAGCATTTT. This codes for CASSSRQASNQPQHF. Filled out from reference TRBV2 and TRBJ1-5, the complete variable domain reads EPEVTQTPSHQVTQMGQEVILRCVPISNHLYFYWYRQILGQKVEFLVSFYNNEISEKSEIFDDQFSVERPDGSNFTLKIRSTKLEDSAMYFCASSSRQASNQPQHFGDGTRLSIL.